This T cell receptor (beta chain) was observed in a study of Ad26.COV2.S vaccination and SARS-CoV-2 variants (TCRdb year 2021). A note on the overall study: Vaccine-arm donors were drawn from COV1001, a multicentre, randomized, double-blind, placebo-controlled phase I-IIa trial of Ad26.COV2.S in healthy adults. Sequencing of the TCRbeta repertoire served to evaluate the specificity and breadth of SARS-CoV-2-reactive T cell receptors following Ad26.COV2.S vaccination. Investigators remained blinded to trial group allocation during experiments and outcome assessment. Dosing of Ad26.COV2.S was intramuscular, at either 5x10^10 or 1x10^11 viral particles, delivered as one shot or as two shots spaced 56 days apart. Participants in the trial were split at random into five groups of five each, receiving low-dose or high-dose Ad26.COV2.S once or twice, or else placebo on both occasions. A total of 32 samples were included in the TCR-sequenced set, comprising around 19 Ad26.COV2.S vaccine recipients, 5 placebo recipients and 8 SARS-CoV-2 convalescent individuals.

TCRbeta CDR3 regions were sequenced with the immunoSEQ Assay. After extraction, genomic DNA underwent amplification by bias-controlled multiplex PCR, followed by high-throughput sequencing. In the paper's pipeline: To quantify the absolute abundance of every unique TCRbeta CDR3 region, sequences were collapsed and filtered. T cell fraction was estimated by normalizing TCRbeta template counts to usable DNA, with usable DNA measured through amplification of reference genes found in all nucleated cells. Repertoire TCRs were annotated as SARS-CoV-2-specific by exact matching of V gene, CDR3 amino acid sequence and J gene to a known reactive TCR set. The reference SARS-CoV-2 TCR set was obtained from MIRA and was filtered for enrichment in COVID-19-positive ImmuneCODE repertoires, whereby public or cross-reactive TCRs were removed. Using the MIRA antigens, annotated TCRs were further analysed by specific ORF or by position within an ORF. Breadth was defined as the number of annotated unique rearrangements divided by the total number of unique productive rearrangements, and depth was defined as the summed frequency of the annotated unique rearrangements. Two-sided Wilcoxon rank-sum tests were used to compare TCR breadth between groups. The table comes from immuneACCESS by way of TCRdb, which keeps in-frame sequences with V and J called. Part of the clones is missing from these tables; in studies checked, under half for an unresolved V gene and the rest for unknown reasons. Clone size and the V and J calls come from that table; the DNA yielded D and trimming. The sample includes about 350,000 clones, with around nine tenths observed a single time. The top ten clones comprise around 10% of the sample.

The CDR3 numbers 12 residues from cysteine through phenylalanine. The only DNA kept is the CDR3, 36 bases in frame from the first base. At the junction V is shortened by 4 bases and J by 13 bases; bases outside the gene matches: 5. CDR1 LGHNA and CDR2 YNFKEQ are derived from the germline V gene. Broader findings and caveats from the paper: The study was not powered for comparison of responses between vaccine doses or regimens. Vaccine and placebo recipients had comparable non-spike TCR breadth, which fits with the vaccine containing only spike. After vaccination, substantial breadth of spike-specific CD8+ and CD4+ T cell responses was reported. Ad26.COV2.S recipients had higher spike-specific TCR breadth than placebo recipients (P = 0.0014). It was noted by the authors that total T cell responses may have been underestimated by the TCR breadth and depth analyses.

The treatment or condition label, read with the paper, signifies: about 20 received Ad26.COV2.S at low or high dose, single or two shots; roughly five received placebo; per-sample allocation not given. For vaccine and placebo recipients, the sequenced repertoires came from samples collected on day 63 after the first injection. In Cohort 1b, 20 to 25 adults aged 18-55 years were enrolled at a single site in Boston, USA, between 29 July and 7 August 2020. Ad26.COV2.S was a replication-incompetent adenovirus type 26 vector expressing a prefusion-stabilized SARS-CoV-2 spike protein from the original Wuhan strain. Worth noting for this clone: The antigen it recognizes is unknown. Within one base of it there is no much larger clone, and no base qualities were kept.

The sequence joins TRBV4-2 to TRBJ1-4, with 8 bases aligning to TRBD1. The sequencing used peripheral blood, collected in a trial of Ad26.COV2.S vaccine versus placebo. The clonotype comes from a person aged 18-60 years who received the Ad26.COV2.S COVID-19 vaccine or a placebo. The CDR3 loop reads CASSPDRGGLFF. The DNA is as follows: TGTGCCAGCAGCCCCGACAGGGGAGGACTGTTTTTT.